This TCR beta chain was sequenced during a study of shared clonotypes between healthy human individuals. Germline V gene data show CDR1 as MNHNS and CDR2 as SASEGT. V lost 6 bases, J lost 1 base, and 3 bases stayed unmatched. This CDR3 region has 14 residues. Comment on this clone: Antigen: not known.

Regarding the study as a whole: Shared across a handful of donors were roughly 5.3% of the naive CD4 clonotypes.

This table comes from immunoSEQ multiplex PCR, and its TCRdb copy is limited to in-frame clones, with some not included. There are 150,000 to 200,000 clones in the sample; approximately 92% occur only once, and roughly 0.07% lies in the top ten. This chain joins TRBV6-1 and TRBJ2-7; 10 bases line up with TRBD2. The sequenced material came from naive CD4+ T cells sorted from blood. Specified subset: CD45RA+ positively selected. The clonotype originates from a woman aged 25-40 years in good health. The DNA for the CDR3 is TGTGCCAGCAGGTCACTAGCGGGATCCTACGAGCAGTACTTC. It encodes CASRSLAGSYEQYF.